This T cell receptor (beta chain) stems from a study of cytomegalovirus exposure and HLA in healthy donors. Overall study results and limits: According to reports, the classifier identified cytomegalovirus status with high specificity and sensitivity.

13 Jbeta primers and 60 Vbeta primers were used for the PCR. The method was immunoSEQ multiplex PCR; TCRdb's version includes in-frame clones alone and lacks a portion of them. The data contain 200,000 to 250,000 clones, 77% of them singletons. Germline V CDR1 and CDR2: MNHNY, SVGAGI (reference sequence). Deletions cut 2 bases from V and 7 bases from J, with 15 bases between. The CDR3 has 15 residues. About this clone: The antigen is unknown.

The specimen was PBMCs. This sequence originates from a woman aged 60-70 years in good health and CMV-seropositive. The chain couples TRBV6-6 to TRBJ2-4; D may be TRBD1 (6 bases). CDR3 region: CASSYATGQYNIQYF. CDR3 in DNA: TGTGCCAGCAGTTACGCCACAGGGCAGTATAACATTCAGTACTTC.